Here is one TCR beta chain with its context. Its antigen remains unknown. TCRdb keeps only in-frame clones here, not all; method: immunoSEQ multiplex PCR. The sample holds fewer than 800,000 clones, 92% seen once. The sample originates from a study of shared clonotypes between healthy human individuals. Study-level findings and limits: Expectations were that clonotype sharing among donors would be affected by sequencing depth. Among non-shared clonotypes, generation probabilities were lower than among those shared by all four donors.

The germline V gene encodes CDR1 WSHSY and CDR2 SAAADI. Trimming stripped 8 bases from V and 7 bases from J, with 12 bases between. CDR3 length: 12 amino acids. Naive-designated CD8 cells lacked CD45RO, were positively enriched for CCR7, and omitted terminally differentiated effector memory CD45RA+ cells. The TCR was taken from a man in his thirties or forties in good health. Sequenced input: naive CD8+ T cells sorted from blood. The rearrangement uses TRBV10-2 and TRBJ2-1, with D hard to call. CDR3 amino acids: CASQKVRNEQFF. DNA of the CDR3: TGCGCCAGCCAGAAAGTGAGGAATGAGCAGTTCTTC.